Below, 21 T cell receptor beta chains from the same sample are listed, as sequenced in a study of T cells in Graves' hyperthyroidism and ophthalmopathy. Researchers amplified the TCR beta CDR3 regions from RNA transcripts. HTBI primers were the set used in a first-round RT-PCR of the TCR CDR3. Via MiXCR, TCRdb re-called the multiplex PCR reads, giving one row per CDR3 protein. The sample consists of about 610,000 distinct CDR3 sequences, approximately 14% of them appearing once. Material for sequencing was blood. Receptor source: a middle-aged woman with Graves' ophthalmopathy.

This clonotype was detected many times. The rearrangement joins TRBV6-5 to TRBJ2-7, with 13 nucleotides matching TRBD2. Germline values: CDR1 MNHEY, CDR2 SVGAGI. CDR3 length: 17 amino acids. V gave up 4 bases and J gave up 6 bases; unmatched junction bases: 12. CDR3 sequence (DNA): TGTGCCAGCAGTTCGACCCGGACTAGCGGGAGTAGGGCCGAGCAGTACTTC. This gives the protein CASSSTRTSGSRAEQYF.

This clonotype was counted many times. The V call is TRBV7-9, the J call TRBJ2-5; 7 bases match TRBD1. The V gene's germline CDR1 is SEHNR and CDR2 FQNEAQ (reference sequence). Germline trimming cut 5 bases from V and 3 bases from J; bases unmatched to any gene: 6. This CDR3 is built from 14 residues. The CDR3, as DNA: TGTGCCAGCAGCCACCGGGACAGCGAAGAGACCCAGTACTTC. Translating it yields CASSHRDSEETQYF.

Many counts were recorded for this clonotype. The chain combines TRBV12-5 with TRBJ2-5; 11 nucleotides agree with TRBD1. The germline CDR1 and CDR2 sequences are LGHNT and FRNRAP. V lost 6 bases, J lost 4 bases, and 10 bases stayed unmatched. CDR3 length equals 16 residues. CDR3 nucleotide sequence: TGTGCTAGTGGCCACGGGACAGGGGGTTTTGTAGAGACCCAGTACTTC. Translation gives CASGHGTGGFVETQYF.

In its sample, this clonotype was seen many times. The genes are TRBV20-1 and TRBJ2-4; 8 bases fit TRBD2. The CDR3 has 16 amino acids. Germline CDR1 DFQATT, CDR2 SNEGSKA (reference sequence). The V and J ends lost 2 bases and 0 bases, in that order; junction bases with no gene match: 6. The CDR3 here is CSARTAGGLAKNIQYF. CDR3 bases: TGCAGTGCTAGAACCGCGGGGGGCCTAGCCAAAAACATTCAGTACTTC.

This clonotype has at least ten counts. This chain connects TRBV5-5 to TRBJ1-5, with D uncertain. From germline, CDR1 is SGHKS and CDR2 YYEKEE (reference sequence). V was clipped by 0 bases and J by 0 bases, with 10 bases between them. The CDR3 has 16 residues. The CDR3 nucleotides are TGTGCCAGCAGCTTGGGAACTCTACTTAGCAATCAGCCCCAGCATTTT. Translated, it gives CASSLGTLLSNQPQHF.

The chain uses TRBV28 and TRBJ2-7; weak D call: TRBD1 (6 bases). In germline, CDR1 is MDHEN, CDR2 SYDVKM. V gave up 2 bases and J gave up 7 bases, with 18 bases separating them. The CDR3 loop spans 15 amino acids. For the CDR3, the DNA is TGTGCCAGCAGTTTAGTGCAGGGGCACCTGGATGAGCAGTACTTC. Translated, it gives CASSLVQGHLDEQYF.

The chain couples TRBV24-1 to TRBJ2-5, with a weak D call TRBD2 (5 bases). V was pared by 1 base and J by 5 bases, with 13 bases between. The germline V gene has CDR1 KGHDR and CDR2 SFDVKD. There are 15 residues in the CDR3. CDR3 DNA: TGTGCCACCAGTGATTTAGGCGGGCCGGGGGAGACCCAGTACTTC. Translated, it gives CATSDLGGPGETQYF.

This clonotype has just a few counts. The chain recombines TRBV12-5 with TRBJ1-1, with D possibly being TRBD1 (5 bases). Germline V gene lookup returns CDR1 LGHNT and CDR2 FRNRAP. The CDR3 has 13 residues. V lost 2 bases, J lost 7 bases, and 11 bases lay in between. Here the CDR3 DNA reads TGTGCTAGTGGTTTGCCAGACAGCCGTGAAGCTTTCTTT. It specifies CASGLPDSREAFF.

This clonotype has ten or more counts. The V call is TRBV6-2 or TRBV6-3, the J call TRBJ2-7; TRBD2 agrees at 7 bases. The germline V gene has CDR1 MNHEY and CDR2 SVGEGT. With V trimmed by 6 bases and J by 3 bases, 8 bases remained unmatched. The CDR3 runs to 14 residues. The CDR3 DNA sequence: TGTGCCAGCAGGGAGACTAGCCAATACTACGAGCAGTACTTC. Translation gives CASRETSQYYEQYF.

This clonotype was counted ten times or more. This rearrangement joins TRBV25-1 to TRBJ1-2; D remains ambiguous. Trimming shortened V by 5 bases and J by 4 bases, and 5 bases separated the two germline ends. The CDR3 is 11 residues long. Germline V gives CDR1 MGHDK, CDR2 SYGVNS. CDR3 region: CASSNAYGYTF. In DNA form, the CDR3 reads TGTGCCAGCAGTAACGCCTATGGCTACACCTTC.

This clonotype was counted at least ten times. This chain uses TRBV19 with TRBJ2-7, with 8 bases identical to TRBD1. Germline V lookup: CDR1 LNHDA, CDR2 SQIVND (reference sequence). V trimming: 7 bases; J trimming: 5 bases; junction bases outside the gene matches: 10. The CDR3 has 14 residues. This chain's CDR3 is CASKERQGRHEQYF. CDR3 sequence (DNA): TGTGCCAGTAAGGAAAGACAGGGGCGTCACGAGCAGTACTTC.

This clonotype was counted between two and nine times. The CDR3 coding sequence is TGTGCCAGTAGTATGGCGCAAGGTGTGAACACTGAAGCTTTCTTT. Encoded protein: CASSMAQGVNTEAFF. The chain is built from TRBV19 and TRBJ1-1, with D uncertain. This CDR3 comprises 15 residues. The ends were cut back, 3 bases at V and 0 bases at J, with 11 bases in the middle. Germline values: CDR1 LNHDA, CDR2 SQIVND (reference sequence).

This clonotype has at least ten counts. The chain joins TRBV11-3 to TRBJ2-2; unclear D gene. V was pared by 4 bases and J by 6 bases, with 12 bases between. Germline V gene lookup returns CDR1 SGHNT and CDR2 YENEEA. CDR3 length: 14 residues. CDR3 protein: CASSSPVGAGELFF. The DNA of the CDR3 is TGTGCCAGCAGCTCCCCTGTGGGCGCCGGGGAGCTGTTTTTT.

This clonotype occurred many times. One junction end does not reproduce the germline sequence, and a read error may be involved. The chain recombines TRBV10-3 with TRBJ2-5; no reliable D call. From germline, CDR1 is ENHRY and CDR2 SYGVKD. The CDR3 loop spans 13 amino acids. Here the CDR3 DNA reads TGTGCCATCAGTGAATCCGAACAAGAGGCCCAGTACTTC. Its protein is CAISESEQEAQYF.

This clonotype appeared a few times. V usage is TRBV11-2 and J usage is TRBJ2-7; 9 positions agree with TRBD2. This CDR3 contains 19 residues. The V segment lost 5 bases and the J segment 2 bases; nucleotides outside the gene matches: 19. CDR1 and CDR2 (germline): SGHAT, FQNNGV. The CDR3 spells CASSPDSSWREGPTYEQYF. The CDR3 DNA reads TGTGCCAGCAGCCCCGATTCCTCCTGGCGGGAGGGCCCAACCTACGAGCAGTACTTC.

The J gene is TRBJ1-1, the V gene TRBV28; D not resolved. The CDR3 covers 16 residues. The germline V gene has CDR1 MDHEN and CDR2 SYDVKM. Trimming stripped 5 bases from V and 5 bases from J, with 21 bases between. For the CDR3, the DNA is TGTGCCAGCAGTGTCCGAGTACGGAGCCCAAGGACTGAAGCTTTCTTT. Translated: CASSVRVRSPRTEAFF.

CDR3 sequence (DNA): TGCGCCAGCAGCCCCCACAGGACAGGGGGCTACGAGCAGTACTTC. It specifies CASSPHRTGGYEQYF. The chain recombines TRBV4-3 with TRBJ2-7, with 10 bases fitting TRBD1. The CDR3 sequence is 15 residues long. After removal of 4 bases from V and 3 bases from J, the junction contained 6 bases not matched to a gene. Germline values: CDR1 LGHNA, CDR2 YSLEER.

The chain combines TRBV7-9 with TRBJ2-6; D unresolved. The CDR3 consists of 15 residues. Trimming cost V 3 bases and J 3 bases, with 9 bases left between them. Germline V gene lookup returns CDR1 SEHNR and CDR2 FQNEAQ (reference sequence). The CDR3 nucleotides are TGTGCCAGCAGCTTGGGCCCAGTTGGGGCCAACGTCCTGACTTTC. This sequence encodes CASSLGPVGANVLTF.

With respect to this clonotype: This is likely a read error, given that the CDR3 carries no conserved phenylalanine or tryptophan at its end. The chain combines TRBV27 with TRBJ1-1; D is perhaps TRBD1 (5 bases). Trimming stripped 4 bases from V and 1 base from J, with 13 bases between. The CDR3 is 15 amino acids. The germline V gene encodes CDR1 MNHEY and CDR2 SMNVEV (reference sequence). CDR3 region: CASSSWEGWNTEAFS. CDR3 bases: TGTGCCAGCAGTTCATGGGAGGGGTGGAACACTGAAGCTTTCTCT.

This clonotype was observed at least ten times. The gene calls are TRBV20-1 and TRBJ2-5; D perhaps matches TRBD1 (5 bases). The CDR3 is 14 residues long. V was cut by 4 bases and J by 1 base, with 13 bases left in between. The germline V gene encodes CDR1 DFQATT and CDR2 SNEGSKA (reference sequence). The CDR3 loop reads CSATNRQSQETQYF. CDR3 DNA: TGCAGTGCTACGAACAGGCAGAGCCAAGAGACCCAGTACTTC.

This clonotype has more than one count but fewer than ten. The chain employs TRBV12-3 or TRBV12-4 and TRBJ2-1, with a weak D call TRBD2 (5 bases). CDR3 length equals 15 residues. The germline V and J ends were trimmed by 6 bases and 1 base, with 13 bases remaining between them. CDR3 residues: CASSFGSASYNEQFF. The CDR3 DNA reads as TGTGCCAGCAGCTTCGGTAGCGCATCCTACAATGAGCAGTTCTTC.